This T cell receptor beta chain was recovered during a study of memory B cells and T cells in multiple sclerosis (dated by TCRdb to 2017 to 2018). For the study in its entirety: The study compared the TCR beta repertoires of autoproliferating peripheral T cells with those of brain lesion-infiltrating T cells in multiple sclerosis patients. A couple of multiple sclerosis patients were included in the TCR sequencing because brain lesions obtained at autopsy or brain-infiltrating cells obtained from biopsy were available for them. The study at large found these results: Clone-set sizes varied between compartments, which affected the numbers of shared clonotypes and made normalization necessary.

Using the immunoSEQ Platform, TCRbeta CDR3 regions were amplified from extracted genomic DNA. The immunoSEQ assay used multiplex PCR together with high-throughput sequencing and a bioinformatics pipeline from the vendor. The authors' pipeline ran thus. Non-productive sequences and CDR3s shorter than 4 amino acids were removed, and clonotype frequencies were recalculated per sample. In immunoSEQ Analyzer 2.0, shared clonotypes were identified as identical CDR3 amino acid, V gene and J gene sequences. Repertoire overlap was normalized by dividing shared clonotype counts by the product of both clone-set sizes, scaled by 1000 into arbitrary units. TCRdb took over this immuneACCESS table, retaining in-frame rearrangements with V and J assigned. Such tables are incomplete; in checked studies, under half of the missing clones stem from an unresolved V gene, and the remainder is unexplained. V and J calls and clone size are given by that table; D and trimming were obtained from the DNA. Within this sample are about 32,000 clones, with more than 70% of them counted one time only. The ten most abundant clones make up 2% to 3% of the sample.

Autoproliferating (CFSEdim) and non-proliferating (CFSEhi) T cell fractions were sequenced separately after stimulus-free culture of CFSE-labeled PBMCs. Altogether, fewer than 55 million CFSE-labeled PBMCs were kept in culture for roughly 7 days with no stimulus, after which the replicate wells were combined. PBMCs were labeled with 0.4 to 0.55 uM CFSE and cultured without exogenous stimuli in serum-free AIM-V medium. PBMCs were isolated by Ficoll density gradient centrifugation and cryopreserved before use. Using a FACSAria III, live 7-AAD-negative cells were sorted, then washed with PBS and stored frozen at -80 degrees C as dry pellets. Comment on this clone: Its recognized antigen is unknown. No much larger clone is present one base from it, and per-base qualities are unavailable.

From the cysteine up to the phenylalanine, the CDR3 has a length of 13 residues. Only CDR3 DNA remains: 39 bases, in frame from the first base. At the junction V is shortened by 5 bases and J by 2 bases, with 10 bases in between. The germline V gene (reference sequence) gives CDR1 as MNHEY and CDR2 as SMNVEV. The chain is assembled from TRBV27 and TRBJ2-7, with the D gene not confidently named. The clonotype originates from a human donor with multiple sclerosis. What was sequenced was PBMCs from blood kept in culture. The CDR3 reads CASSPGRTYEQYF. The sequenced DNA is TGTGCCAGCAGTCCTGGCCGCACCTACGAGCAGTACTTC.